This TCR beta chain originates from a study of blood T cell repertoires in COVID-19. Study summary: Sites in the United States, Italy and Spain provided acute and convalescent COVID-19 samples. In each case, the material was cDNA or gDNA derived from T cells, B-cell-depleted T cells, or PBMCs.

Trimming removed 0 bases at V and 8 bases at J, with 14 bases between. Germline V lookup: CDR1 SGHRS, CDR2 YFSETQ. CDR3 length: 15 residues. Authors' data handling: Amplifying reference gene primers gave estimates of nucleated cell counts. Only in-frame clones appear in the TCRdb table, and some are missing; sequencing was by immunoSEQ multiplex PCR. V, J and clone size were drawn from that table, and D and trimming were deduced from the DNA. The sample includes about 250,000 clones, 86% of them seen just once. Seattle's cohort entered during active infection and was followed longitudinally. Source material: peripheral blood. This rearrangement joins TRBV5-1 to TRBJ1-4, with a weak D call TRBD1 (6 bases). The source is an elderly woman with COVID-19, enrolled during active disease. CDR3 sequence: CASSLAGATREKLFF. For the CDR3, the DNA is TGCGCCAGCAGCTTGGCAGGGGCGACGAGGGAAAAACTGTTTTTT.